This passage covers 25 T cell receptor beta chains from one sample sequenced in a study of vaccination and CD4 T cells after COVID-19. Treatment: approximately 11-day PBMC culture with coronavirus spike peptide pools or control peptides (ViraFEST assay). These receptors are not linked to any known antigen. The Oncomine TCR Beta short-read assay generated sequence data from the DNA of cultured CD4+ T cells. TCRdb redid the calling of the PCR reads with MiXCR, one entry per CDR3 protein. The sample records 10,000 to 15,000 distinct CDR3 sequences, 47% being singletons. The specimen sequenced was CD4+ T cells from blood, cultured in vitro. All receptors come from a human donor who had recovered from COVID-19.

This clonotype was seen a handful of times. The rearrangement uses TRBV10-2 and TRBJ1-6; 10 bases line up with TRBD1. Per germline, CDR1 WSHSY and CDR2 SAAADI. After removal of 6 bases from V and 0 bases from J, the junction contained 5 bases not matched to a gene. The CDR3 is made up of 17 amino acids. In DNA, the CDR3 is TGCGCCAGCAGGCCCCGGGACAGGGGCTCCTATAATTCACCCCTCCACTTT. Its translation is CASRPRDRGSYNSPLHF.

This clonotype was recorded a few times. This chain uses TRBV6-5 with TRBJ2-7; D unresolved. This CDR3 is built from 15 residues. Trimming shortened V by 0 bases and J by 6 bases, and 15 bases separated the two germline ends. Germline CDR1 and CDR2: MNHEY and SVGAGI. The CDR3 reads CASSYSIYTVGEQYF. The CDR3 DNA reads TGTGCCAGCAGTTACTCTATTTATACGGTCGGCGAGCAGTACTTC.

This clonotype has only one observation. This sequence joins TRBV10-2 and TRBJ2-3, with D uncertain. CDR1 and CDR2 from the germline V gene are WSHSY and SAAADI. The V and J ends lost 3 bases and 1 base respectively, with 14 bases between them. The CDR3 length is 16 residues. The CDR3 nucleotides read TGCGCCAGCAGTGATTTTCTAAGCCTAGGCACAGATACGCAGTATTTT. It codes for CASSDFLSLGTDTQYF.

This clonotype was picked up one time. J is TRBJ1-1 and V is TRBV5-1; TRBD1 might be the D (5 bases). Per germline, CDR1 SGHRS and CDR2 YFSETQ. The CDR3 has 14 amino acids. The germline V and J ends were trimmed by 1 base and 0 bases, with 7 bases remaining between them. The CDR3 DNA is TGCGCCAGCAGCTTGACAGGCATGAACACTGAAGCTTTCTTT. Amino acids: CASSLTGMNTEAFF. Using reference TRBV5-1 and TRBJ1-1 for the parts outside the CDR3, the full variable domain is KAGVTQTPRYLIKTRGQQVTLSCSPISGHRSVSWYQQTPGQGLQFLFEYFSETQRNKGNFPGRFSGRQFSNSRSEMNVSTLELGDSALYLCASSLTGMNTEAFFGQGTRLTVV.

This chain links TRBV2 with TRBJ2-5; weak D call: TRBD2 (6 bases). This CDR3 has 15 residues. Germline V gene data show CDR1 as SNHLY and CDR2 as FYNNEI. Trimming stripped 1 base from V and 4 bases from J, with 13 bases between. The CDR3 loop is CASSEGGGSGETQYF. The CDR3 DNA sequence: TGTGCCAGCAGTGAAGGTGGGGGGTCCGGAGAGACCCAGTACTTC. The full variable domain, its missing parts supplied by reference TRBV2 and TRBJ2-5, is EPEVTQTPSHQVTQMGQEVILRCVPISNHLYFYWYRQILGQKVEFLVSFYNNEISEKSEIFDDQFSVERPDGSNFTLKIRSTKLEDSAMYFCASSEGGGSGETQYFGPGTRLLVL.

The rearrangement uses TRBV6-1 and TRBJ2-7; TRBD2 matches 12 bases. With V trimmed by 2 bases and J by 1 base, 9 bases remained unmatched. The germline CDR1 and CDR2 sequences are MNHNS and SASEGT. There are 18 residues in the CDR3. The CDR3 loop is CASSETPSSGRVSYEQYF. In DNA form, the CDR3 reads TGTGCCAGCAGTGAAACCCCTTCTAGCGGGAGGGTTTCCTACGAGCAGTACTTC.

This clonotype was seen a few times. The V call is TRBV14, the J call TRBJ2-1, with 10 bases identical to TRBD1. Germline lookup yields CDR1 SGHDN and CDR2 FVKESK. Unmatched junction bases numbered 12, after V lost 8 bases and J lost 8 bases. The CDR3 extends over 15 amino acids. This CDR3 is CASSLWGTGVDEQFF. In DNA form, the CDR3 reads TGTGCCAGCTCCCTTTGGGGGACAGGGGTGGATGAGCAGTTCTTC.

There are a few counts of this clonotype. The CDR3, as DNA: TGCGCCAGCAGTGTCTACAACACAGATACGCAGTATTTT. The encoded protein is CASSVYNTDTQYF. The genes are TRBV5-1 and TRBJ2-3, with unresolved D. CDR1 is SGHRS and CDR2 is YFSETQ in the germline V gene. The CDR3 extends over 13 amino acids. V was trimmed by 5 bases and J by 2 bases, leaving 9 bases between them.

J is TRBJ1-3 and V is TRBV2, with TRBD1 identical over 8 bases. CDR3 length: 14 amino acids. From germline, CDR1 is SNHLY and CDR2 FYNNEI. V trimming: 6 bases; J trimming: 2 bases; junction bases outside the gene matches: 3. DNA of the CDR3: TGTGCCAGCAGACCGGACAGGGCTGGAAACACCATATATTTT. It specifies CASRPDRAGNTIYF.

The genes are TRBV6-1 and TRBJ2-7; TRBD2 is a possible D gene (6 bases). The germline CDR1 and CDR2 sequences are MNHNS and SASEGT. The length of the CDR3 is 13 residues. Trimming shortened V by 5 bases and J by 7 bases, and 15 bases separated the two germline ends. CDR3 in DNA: TGTGCCAGCAGTAGGGGAGGTAGGGAAGAGCAGTACTTC. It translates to CASSRGGREEQYF.

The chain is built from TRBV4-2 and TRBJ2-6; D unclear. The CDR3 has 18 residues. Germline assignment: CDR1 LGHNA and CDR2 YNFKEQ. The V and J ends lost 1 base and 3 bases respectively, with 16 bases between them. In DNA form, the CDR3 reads TGTGCCAGCAGCCAAGGTGGTTGGTGGCAGGATGGGGCCAACGTCCTGACTTTC. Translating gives CASSQGGWWQDGANVLTF.

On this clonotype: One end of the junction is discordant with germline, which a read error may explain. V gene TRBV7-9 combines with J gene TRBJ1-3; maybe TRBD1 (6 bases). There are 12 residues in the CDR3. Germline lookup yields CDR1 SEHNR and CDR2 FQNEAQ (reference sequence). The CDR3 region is CASSLRTVPTDF. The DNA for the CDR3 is TGTGCCAGCAGCCTCCGGACAGTCCCTACCGATTTT.

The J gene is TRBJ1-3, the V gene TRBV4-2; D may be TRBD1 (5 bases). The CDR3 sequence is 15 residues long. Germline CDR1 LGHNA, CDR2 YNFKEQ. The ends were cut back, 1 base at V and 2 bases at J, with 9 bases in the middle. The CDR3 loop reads CASSQAGGTGNTIYF. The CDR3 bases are TGTGCCAGCAGCCAAGCCGGGGGGACTGGAAACACCATATATTTT.

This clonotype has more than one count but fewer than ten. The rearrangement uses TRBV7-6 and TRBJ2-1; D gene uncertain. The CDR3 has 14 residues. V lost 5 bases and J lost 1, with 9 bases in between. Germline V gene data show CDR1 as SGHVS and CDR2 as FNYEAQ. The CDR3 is CASSPLGSYNEQFF. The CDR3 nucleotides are TGTGCCAGCAGCCCCCTGGGGTCCTACAATGAGCAGTTCTTC.

The DNA of the CDR3 is TGTGCCACCAGCAGAGTCGACAGATACGAGCAGTACTTC. This translates into CATSRVDRYEQYF. The chain is built from TRBV15 and TRBJ2-7; D might be TRBD1 (5 bases). The germline CDR1 and CDR2 sequences are LNHNV and YYDKDF (reference sequence). The V and J ends lost 1 base and 4 bases respectively, with 8 bases between them. This CDR3 region has 13 residues.

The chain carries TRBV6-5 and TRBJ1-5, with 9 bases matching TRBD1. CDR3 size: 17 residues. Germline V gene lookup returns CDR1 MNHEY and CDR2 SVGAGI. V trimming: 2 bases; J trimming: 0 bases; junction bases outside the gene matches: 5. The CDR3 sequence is CASSYGGQGDSNQPQHF. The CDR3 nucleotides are TGTGCCAGCAGTTACGGGGGACAGGGCGATAGCAATCAGCCCCAGCATTTT.

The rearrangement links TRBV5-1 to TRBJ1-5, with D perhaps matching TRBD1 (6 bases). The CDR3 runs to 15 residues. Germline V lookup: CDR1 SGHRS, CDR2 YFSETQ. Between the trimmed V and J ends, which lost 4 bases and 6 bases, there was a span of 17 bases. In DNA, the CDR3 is TGCGCCAGCAGCCAGGAATTCCAGGGGTCTCAGCCCCAGCATTTT. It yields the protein CASSQEFQGSQPQHF.

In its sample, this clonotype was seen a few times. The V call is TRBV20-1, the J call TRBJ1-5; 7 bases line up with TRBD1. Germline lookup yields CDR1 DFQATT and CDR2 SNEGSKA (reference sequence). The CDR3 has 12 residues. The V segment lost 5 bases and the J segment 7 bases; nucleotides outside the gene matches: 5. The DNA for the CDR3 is TGCAGTGCTGAAGGGGGCAGCCAGCCCCAGCATTTT. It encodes CSAEGGSQPQHF.

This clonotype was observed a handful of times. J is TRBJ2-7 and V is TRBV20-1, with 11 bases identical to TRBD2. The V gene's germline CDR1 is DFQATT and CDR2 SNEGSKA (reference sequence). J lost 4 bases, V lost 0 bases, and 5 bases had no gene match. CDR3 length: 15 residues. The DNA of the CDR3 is TGCAGTGCTAGAGAGCCGGGACTAGCGGTGTACGAGCAGTACTTC. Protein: CSAREPGLAVYEQYF.

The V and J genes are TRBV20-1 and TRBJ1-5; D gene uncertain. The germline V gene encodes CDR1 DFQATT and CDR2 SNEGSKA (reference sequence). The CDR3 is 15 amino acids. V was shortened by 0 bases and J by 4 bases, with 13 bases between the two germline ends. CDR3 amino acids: CSARDMRSDNQPQHF. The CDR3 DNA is TGCAGTGCTAGAGATATGAGGTCGGATAATCAGCCCCAGCATTTT.

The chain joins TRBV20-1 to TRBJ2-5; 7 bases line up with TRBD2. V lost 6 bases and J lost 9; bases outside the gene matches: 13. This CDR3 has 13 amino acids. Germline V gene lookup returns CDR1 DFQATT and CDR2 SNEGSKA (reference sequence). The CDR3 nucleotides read TGCAGTGCCTCTCGGGGGGTGATCAATGCCCAGTACTTC. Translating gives CSASRGVINAQYF.

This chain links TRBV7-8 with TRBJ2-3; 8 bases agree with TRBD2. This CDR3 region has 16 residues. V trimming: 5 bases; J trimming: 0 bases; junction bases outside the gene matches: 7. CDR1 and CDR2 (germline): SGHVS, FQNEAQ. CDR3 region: CASSPLAGSSTDTQYF. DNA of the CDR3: TGTGCCAGCAGCCCCTTAGCGGGGAGCAGCACAGATACGCAGTATTTT.

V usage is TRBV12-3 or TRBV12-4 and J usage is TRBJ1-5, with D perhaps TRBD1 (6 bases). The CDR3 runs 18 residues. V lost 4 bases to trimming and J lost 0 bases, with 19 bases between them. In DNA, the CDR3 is TGTGCCAGCAGTTCGCGTTGGACAGACGCTTATAGCAATCAGCCCCAGCATTTT. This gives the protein CASSSRWTDAYSNQPQHF.

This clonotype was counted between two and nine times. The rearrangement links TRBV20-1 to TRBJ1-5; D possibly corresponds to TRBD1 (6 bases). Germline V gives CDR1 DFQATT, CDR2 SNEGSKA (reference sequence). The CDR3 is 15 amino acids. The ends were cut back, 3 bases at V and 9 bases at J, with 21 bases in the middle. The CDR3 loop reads CSASIEGRGQGPQHF. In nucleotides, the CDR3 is TGCAGTGCTAGTATAGAAGGCAGGGGCCAGGGGCCCCAGCATTTT.

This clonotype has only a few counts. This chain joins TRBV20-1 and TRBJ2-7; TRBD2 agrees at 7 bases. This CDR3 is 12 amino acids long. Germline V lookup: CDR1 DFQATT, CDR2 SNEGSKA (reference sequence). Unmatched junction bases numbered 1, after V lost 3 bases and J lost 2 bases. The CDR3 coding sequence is TGCAGTGCTAGTGGGGGGGCCTACGAGCAGTACTTC. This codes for CSASGGAYEQYF.